This T cell receptor (beta chain) was sequenced for a study of cytomegalovirus exposure and HLA in healthy donors (dated by TCRdb to 2016 to 2017). Concerning the study at large: An earlier analysis of a few hundred of the donors reported 250 to 350 Gb of sequence data and about 120 million unique TCR beta sequences obtained from roughly 170 million T cells. Among about 400 genotyped donors of the cohort, an average of around 250,000 unique TCR beta nucleotide sequences was sequenced per donor, of which approximately 19% were non-productive. An early release that covered roughly 600 HLA-typed donors contained approximately 290 gigabases of sequencing data and 80 million or so unique TCR sequences. Several DR-DQ haplotypes were handled as single units for association and clustering because linkage in the cohort was strong. Donor age, sex, ethnicity and CMV serostatus were collected together with the repertoire data. The genetic ancestry cluster associated with self-reported Caucasian donors included 81% of the roughly 400 genotyped donors. To study patterns of TCR occurrence, a later analysis re-analyzed previously published TCR beta repertoires from hundreds of donors and added high-resolution HLA genotyping. Typing coverage varied by locus: roughly 629-630 donors for A, B, C, DRB1 and DQB1; roughly 560 for DQA1; more than 600 for DPA1; 450 to 480 for DPB1. Rather than using new phenotypic data, the later analysis identified candidate immune exposures from TCR beta sequences and from how often those sequences occurred across donors. Class I and class II HLA loci were covered by the typing at four-digit resolution. All discovery cohort repertoires had been generated on a single sequencing platform. To predict cytomegalovirus infection status, the study brought together high-throughput TCR immunosequencing, statistical association of individual TCRs with disease status, and machine learning. The study aimed to test whether signatures of past pathogen exposure could be identified by cataloging public T cell receptors. Genome-wide SNP genotypes for about 65% of the 666 donors were used in a later genetic analysis, which treated that subset as a discovery cohort. Besides the first cohort of 666 subjects, a separate validation cohort made up of 120 different subjects was used. The T cell repertoires of 550 to 850 subjects were profiled by immunosequencing and related to cytomegalovirus serostatus. To decide whether each TCR beta V gene segment behaved as functional or pseudogenic, an earlier analysis of 587 of the donors relied on high-throughput TCR beta sequencing.

In total, around 600 healthy bone marrow donors made up the cohort. Cohort members were all nominally healthy when sampled, although unrecorded immune exposures were likely present. The donor was CMV seropositive and belonged to the group of some 290 seropositive cohort members. A peripheral blood sample was collected from each donor, and TCR beta sequencing was performed on peripheral blood mononuclear cells. The Qiagen DNeasy Blood Extraction Kit was used to extract genomic DNA from the blood cell samples. The receptor library was made with the immunoSEQ multiplex PCR assay. For the multiplex PCR, a mixture combining 60 forward primers for TCR Vbeta segments and 13 reverse primers for TCR Jbeta segments was used. Amplification of the CDR3 region of rearranged TCR beta genes was performed with a multiplex PCR assay on genomic DNA. The amplified TCR beta libraries were sequenced on the Illumina HiSeq System as 87-base-pair reads. Processing in the source paper ran as follows. A later analysis counted about 82 million unique TCR beta chains across the 666 repertoires, and some 11 million of these chains were shared by at least two donors. Raw reads were error-corrected and collapsed into unique sequences with a nearest-neighbor algorithm that merged closely related sequences to remove PCR and sequencing errors. Alignment of CDR3 sequences to IMGT reference sequences was used to assign V, D and J gene segments. For a sequence to be retained, a match of at least six nucleotides was required to both a V gene segment and a J gene segment. Rearrangements were called productive when the CDR3 lacked stop codons and stayed in frame with V and J; all others were non-productive. Following IMGT convention, CDR3 was defined as the stretch from the second conserved V-encoded cysteine to the conserved J-encoded phenylalanine. The earlier analysis of about 530 of the donors excluded any sequence lacking an unambiguous match to a single V gene segment. In an earlier analysis of 587 of the donors, a V segment was called functional when productive rearrangements were above 56.7%, and segregating when the standard deviation between donors exceeded 5%. To diagnose cytomegalovirus status from the catalog of TCR beta chain sequences, a statistical classification framework was built. In a later analysis, TCR nucleotide sequences were compared against IMGT/GENE-DB human TR gene sequences so that V and J genes could be assigned. In a later analysis, CDR3 sequences and most-parsimonious VDJ recombination scenarios were assigned using the TCRdist pipeline. In a later analysis, each TCR beta chain was defined by its CDR3 amino acid sequence together with its V-gene family, and reads without a unique V-gene family were excluded. A later analysis removed several hundred highly shared, low-generation-probability nucleotide sequences to deal with suspected cross-contamination and a sequencing artifact. In a later analysis, a clonal expansion index for each public chain was calculated from normalized within-repertoire ranks of inferred template counts. Generation probabilities in a later analysis came from a VDJ recombination model fitted to out-of-frame rearrangements, and those results were checked against IGoR. In a later analysis, TCR-TCR, TCR-HLA and TCR-CMV co-occurrence was scored with hypergeometric tests, and a repertoire-size bias correction was applied to TCR pairs. A later analysis estimated false discovery rates by permuting HLA or CMV assignments 20 times. A later analysis grouped co-occurring TCRs with DBSCAN, adding TCRdist sequence similarity when clustering within HLA-allele-positive subsets. Co-occurrence clustering excluded repertoires with fewer than 30,000 or more than 120,000 public chains, plus five with anomalous nucleotide sharing. TCRdb retrieved this table from immuneACCESS and kept in-frame rearrangements only. Not all clones are present; in checked studies, unresolved V genes account for under half, and no reason is known for the remainder. That table gives V, J and clone size, and the DNA gave D and trimming. In this sample the table shows 100,000 or so clones, approximately 85% of which occur a single time. Of the sample, roughly 3.4% is held by the ten largest clones.

The germline V gene yields SGHAT for CDR1 and FQNNGV for CDR2. Trimming costs V 1 base and J 5 bases, and their ends lie 12 bases apart. Spanning cysteine to phenylalanine, the CDR3 consists of 14 amino acids. Here the CDR3 DNA is all that survives: 42 bases in frame from base 1. Overall results and qualifications from the work: Compared with the roughly 670-donor mean, donors in an Asian-associated ancestry cluster had fewer N-insertions in productive TCRs, according to a later genetic analysis. The classifier was reported to diagnose cytomegalovirus status with high specificity and sensitivity in both the original cohort and the validation cohort. A cluster of highly shared sequence variants was judged likely to represent a technical artifact of the sequencing pipeline. The 87-base-pair reads could not distinguish some IMGT-functional V segments, including TRBV6-2 and TRBV6-3, so those segments were excluded. The earlier analysis of nearly 600 of the donors excluded 15 to 20 rarely observed V segments, including chromosome 9 orphons, because counts were too low. Several of the top co-occurrence clusters appeared to be linked to parvovirus B19, influenza, CMV and Epstein-Barr virus, according to a later analysis. HLA typing was unavailable for some donors at each locus, so association tests used only the typed subset. When HLA alleles, especially DR and DQ, strongly co-occurred, attributing TCR associations to individual alleles was difficult. For the cohort, immune exposure information was limited to CMV serostatus. A further reported finding was that TCR beta sequences accurately predicted the HLA-A and HLA-B alleles for most subjects in the first cohort. Presence/absence analyses assumed roughly uniform sequencing depth across donors, an assumption that may not hold. In a later analysis, the rate of TCR association differed among HLA loci, with DRB1 alleles having the most associated TCRs and HLA-C alleles having the fewest. An association between a missense DCLRE1C variant and V-gene and J-gene trimming of TCR beta chains was found in a later genetic analysis and replicated in an independent cohort. According to the authors, the approach could potentially be generalized to other disease states and immunological phenotypes. Broadly in line with IMGT annotations, most TCR beta V segments showed up in productive rearrangements about 90% or about 30% of the time in an earlier analysis of 450 to 600 of the donors. In the study, around 150 TCR beta chains were listed as associated with cytomegalovirus. Most CMV-associated TCR beta chains appeared to be HLA-restricted in a later analysis, and the HLA associations seemed to be driven largely by CMV exposure. This cohort had only TCR beta chains sequenced, and the lack of alpha or paired-chain data limited which features could be detected. A later analysis found that HLA-associated TCR beta chains were more clonally expanded and had lower generation probabilities than equally common non-associated chains. A few of the identified cytomegalovirus-associated TCR beta chains were confirmed in vitro to be specific for cytomegalovirus antigens. Specific HLA alleles were associated with 16,951 TCR beta sequences at a false discovery rate of 0.05 in a later analysis. Correlated functional status among segregating V segments might reflect linkage disequilibrium, but an unknown experimental factor could not be ruled out. Most TCR sequences were seen in very few donors, while some public TCRs were found in many individuals.

To note about this clone: Its cognate antigen has yet to be identified. The record has no base qualities; no much larger clone is one base away.

The material sequenced was PBMCs. Recombination connected TRBV11-2 to TRBJ2-7; a tentative D call is TRBD1 (6 bases match). The clonotype originates from a man between 25 and 39 years old in good health and CMV-seropositive. The DNA sequence is TGTGCCAGCAGCTTAGTACAGGGCCGTAACGAGCAGTACTTC. Its amino acids are CASSLVQGRNEQYF.